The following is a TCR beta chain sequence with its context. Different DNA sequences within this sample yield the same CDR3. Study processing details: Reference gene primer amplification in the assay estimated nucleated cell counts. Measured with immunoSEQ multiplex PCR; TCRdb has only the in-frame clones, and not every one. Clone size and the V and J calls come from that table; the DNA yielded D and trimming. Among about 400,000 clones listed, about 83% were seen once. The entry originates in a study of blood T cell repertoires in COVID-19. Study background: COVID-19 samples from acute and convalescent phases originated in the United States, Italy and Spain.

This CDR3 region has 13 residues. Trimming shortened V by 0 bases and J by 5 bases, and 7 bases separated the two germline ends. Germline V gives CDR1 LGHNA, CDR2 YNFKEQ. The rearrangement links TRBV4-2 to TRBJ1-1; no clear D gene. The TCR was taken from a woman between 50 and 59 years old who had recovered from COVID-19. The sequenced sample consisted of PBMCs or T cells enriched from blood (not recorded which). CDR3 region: CASSQDRGTEAFF. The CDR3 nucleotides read TGTGCCAGCAGCCAAGATAGAGGGACTGAAGCTTTCTTT.